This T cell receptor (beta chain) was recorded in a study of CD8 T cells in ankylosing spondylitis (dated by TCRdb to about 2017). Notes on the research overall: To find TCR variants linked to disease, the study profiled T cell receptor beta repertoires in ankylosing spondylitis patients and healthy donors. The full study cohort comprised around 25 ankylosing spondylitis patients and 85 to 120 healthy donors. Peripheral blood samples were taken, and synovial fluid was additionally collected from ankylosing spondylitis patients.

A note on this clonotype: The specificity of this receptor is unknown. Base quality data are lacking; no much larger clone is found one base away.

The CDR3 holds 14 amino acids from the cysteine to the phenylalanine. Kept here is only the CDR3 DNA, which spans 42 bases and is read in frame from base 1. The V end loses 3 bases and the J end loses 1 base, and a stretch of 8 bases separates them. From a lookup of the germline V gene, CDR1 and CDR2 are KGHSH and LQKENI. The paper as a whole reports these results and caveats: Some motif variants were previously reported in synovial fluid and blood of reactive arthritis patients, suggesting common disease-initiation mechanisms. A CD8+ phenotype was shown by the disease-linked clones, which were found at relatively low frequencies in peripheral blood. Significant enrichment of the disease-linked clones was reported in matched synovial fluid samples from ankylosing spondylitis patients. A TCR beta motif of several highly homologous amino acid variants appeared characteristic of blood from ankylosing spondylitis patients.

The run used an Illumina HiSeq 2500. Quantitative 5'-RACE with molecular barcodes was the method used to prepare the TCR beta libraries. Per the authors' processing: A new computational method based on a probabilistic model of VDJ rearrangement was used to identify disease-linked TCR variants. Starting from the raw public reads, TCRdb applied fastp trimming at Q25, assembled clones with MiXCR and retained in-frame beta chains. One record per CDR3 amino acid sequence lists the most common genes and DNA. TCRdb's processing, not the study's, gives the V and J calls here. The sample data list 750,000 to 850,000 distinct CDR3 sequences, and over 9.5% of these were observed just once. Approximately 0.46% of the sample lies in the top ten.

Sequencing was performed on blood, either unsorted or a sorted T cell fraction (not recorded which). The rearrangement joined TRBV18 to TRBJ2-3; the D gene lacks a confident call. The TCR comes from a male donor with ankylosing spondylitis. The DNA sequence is TGTGCCAGCTCACCGCCTACCCGCACAGATACGCAGTATTTT. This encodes CASSPPTRTDTQYF.